This section outlines one TCR beta chain sequence together with its context. Its target is not known. TCRdb keeps only in-frame clones here, not all; method: immunoSEQ multiplex PCR. The sample holds 150,000 to 200,000 clones, 85% seen once. The data originate from a study of cytomegalovirus exposure and HLA in healthy donors. Germline CDR1 and CDR2: LGHNT and FRNRAP. The CDR3 runs 15 residues. The V gene lost 0 bases and the J gene lost 0 bases, with 8 bases spanning the gap. General study points: TCR clusters originating in the first cohort tended to co-occur in the roughly 130 validation repertoires, according to a later analysis. Accounts indicate the classifier identified cytomegalovirus status with strong specificity and sensitivity. Most observed TCR sequences were rare, whereas some public TCRs were detected in many donors. Cytomegalovirus-associated TCR beta chains were listed, numbering 150 to 200.

The sample was PBMCs. The clonotype was recovered from a man aged 25 to 40 in good health and CMV-seropositive. J is TRBJ1-1 and V is TRBV12-5, with unresolved D. CDR3 protein: CASGLVLGMNTEAFF. The DNA for the CDR3 is TGTGCTAGTGGTTTGGTACTCGGGATGAACACTGAAGCTTTCTTT.